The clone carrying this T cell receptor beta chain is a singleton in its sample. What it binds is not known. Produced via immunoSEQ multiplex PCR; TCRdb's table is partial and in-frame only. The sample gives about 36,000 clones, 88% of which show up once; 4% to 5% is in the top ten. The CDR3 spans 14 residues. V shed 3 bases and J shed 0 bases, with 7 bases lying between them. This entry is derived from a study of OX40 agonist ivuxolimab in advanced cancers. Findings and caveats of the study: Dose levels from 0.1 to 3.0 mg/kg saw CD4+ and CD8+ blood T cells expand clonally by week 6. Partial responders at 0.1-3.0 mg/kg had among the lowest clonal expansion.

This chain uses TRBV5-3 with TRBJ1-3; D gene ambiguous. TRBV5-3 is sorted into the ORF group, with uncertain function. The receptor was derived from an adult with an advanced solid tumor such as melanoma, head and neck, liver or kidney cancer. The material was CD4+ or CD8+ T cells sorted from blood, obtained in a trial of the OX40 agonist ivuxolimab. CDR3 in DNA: TGTGCCAGAAGCTGGCGTCTCTCTGGAAACACCATATATTTT. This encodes CARSWRLSGNTIYF.